This T cell receptor beta chain originates from a study of Ad26.COV2.S vaccination and SARS-CoV-2 variants. Study-wide results and caveats: Analytic work on TCR breadth and depth might have understated the full extent of total T cell responses. Breadth measured for non-spike TCRs was similar across vaccine and placebo recipients. Responses of spike-specific T cells (both CD8+ and CD4+) reportedly showed substantial breadth after vaccination.

Germline V lookup: CDR1 SGHRS, CDR2 YFSETQ. V dropped 2 bases and J dropped 3; count of bases not matched to a gene: 5. The length of the CDR3 is 14 residues. Here immunoSEQ multiplex PCR was the method, and the copy in TCRdb shows in-frame clones only, minus some. The sample holds some 350,000 clones; 92% are singletons and the top ten take 3.5% to 4.5%. On this clone: Its antigen is not known.

This chain connects TRBV5-1 to TRBJ2-7; 7 bases align to TRBD1. This TCR was sampled from a human donor who had recovered from COVID-19. Sequences were derived from peripheral blood, sampled after recovery from COVID-19. CDR3 in DNA: TGCGCCAGCAGCTTAATGCACAGGGGCTACGAGCAGTACTTC. Translated, it gives CASSLMHRGYEQYF.